The 6 T cell receptor beta chains below all came from one sample that was sequenced in a study of cytomegalovirus exposure and HLA in healthy donors. Use of 60 Vbeta and 13 Jbeta primers characterized the PCR. The protocol was immunoSEQ multiplex PCR, while the TCRdb copy is restricted to in-frame clones and leaves out a portion. The sample has 95,000 to 110,000 clones, roughly three quarters seen once. Sequencing input: PBMCs. Every receptor here comes from a man aged 18 to 35 in good health and CMV-seronegative.

The CDR3: CASSHRTSHEQYF. In DNA, the CDR3 is TGTGCCAGCAGCCACCGGACTAGCCACGAGCAGTACTTC. The genes are TRBV11-1 and TRBJ2-7, with TRBD2 matching over 8 bases. This CDR3 comprises 13 residues. The V segment lost 5 bases and the J segment 5 bases; nucleotides outside the gene matches: 5. CDR1 and CDR2 from the germline V gene are SGHAT and FQDESV (reference sequence).

The genes are TRBV6-6 and TRBJ1-3; tentatively, D is TRBD1 (6 bases). V lost 8 bases, J lost 0 bases, and 14 bases lay in between. The CDR3 has 15 amino acids. Germline V gene lookup returns CDR1 MNHNY and CDR2 SVGAGI (reference sequence). CDR3 nucleotides: TGTGCCAGCGCCCCAGGGGCCCACTCTGGAAACACCATATATTTT. It specifies CASAPGAHSGNTIYF.

This chain links TRBV6-5 with TRBJ2-1; TRBD2 is a possible D gene (5 bases). There are 12 residues in the CDR3. Germline lookup yields CDR1 MNHEY and CDR2 SVGAGI. V lost 6 bases and J 9 bases, leaving 12 bases between the germline ends. The CDR3 loop is CASSEWGAEQFF. CDR3 DNA sequence: TGTGCCAGCAGCGAGTGGGGAGCTGAGCAGTTCTTC.

The chain joins TRBV4-3 to TRBJ2-5, with a weak D call TRBD1 (5 bases). Trimming took off 0 bases at V and 2 bases at J, with 10 bases between the two ends. This CDR3 contains 15 residues. Germline assignment: CDR1 LGHNA and CDR2 YSLEER. In nucleotides, the CDR3 is TGCGCCAGCAGCCAAGATGGGCAGGGTCAAGAGACCCAGTACTTC. Translating gives CASSQDGQGQETQYF.

The chain recombines TRBV28 with TRBJ2-7; TRBD1 agrees at 10 bases. CDR3 length equals 15 residues. V lost 7 bases and J lost 4; bases outside the gene matches: 10. Germline V gene sequence: CDR1 MDHEN, CDR2 SYDVKM. CDR3 nucleotide sequence: TGTGCCAGCACCCTGGGACAGGGGTTCGTGTACGAGCAGTACTTC. Encoded protein: CASTLGQGFVYEQYF.

The chain is built from TRBV7-2 and TRBJ2-7, with D tentatively TRBD2 (6 bases). The CDR3 spans 15 residues. Germline-derived CDR1 and CDR2 are SGHTA and FQGNSA. V gave up 0 bases and J gave up 5 bases, with 14 bases separating them. CDR3 residues: CASSLATGGIDEQYF. As DNA, the CDR3 is TGTGCCAGCAGCTTAGCTACCGGCGGGATCGACGAGCAGTACTTC.